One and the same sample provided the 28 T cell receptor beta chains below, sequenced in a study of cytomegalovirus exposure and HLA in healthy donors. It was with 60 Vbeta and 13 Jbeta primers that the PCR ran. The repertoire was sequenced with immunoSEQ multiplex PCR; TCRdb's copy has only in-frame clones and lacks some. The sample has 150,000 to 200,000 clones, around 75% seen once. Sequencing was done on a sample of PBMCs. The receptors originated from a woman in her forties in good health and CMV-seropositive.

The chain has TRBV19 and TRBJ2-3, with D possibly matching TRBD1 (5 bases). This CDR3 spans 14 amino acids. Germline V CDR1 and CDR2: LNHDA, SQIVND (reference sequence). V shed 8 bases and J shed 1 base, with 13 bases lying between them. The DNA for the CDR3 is TGTGCCAGTCAGACAGTGGATCGCACAGATACGCAGTATTTT. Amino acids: CASQTVDRTDTQYF.

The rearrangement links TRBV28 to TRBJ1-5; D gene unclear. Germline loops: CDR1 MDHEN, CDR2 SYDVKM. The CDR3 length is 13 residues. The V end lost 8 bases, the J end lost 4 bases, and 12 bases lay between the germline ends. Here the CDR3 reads CASYEGGNQPQHF. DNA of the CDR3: TGTGCCAGCTATGAGGGCGGAAATCAGCCCCAGCATTTT.

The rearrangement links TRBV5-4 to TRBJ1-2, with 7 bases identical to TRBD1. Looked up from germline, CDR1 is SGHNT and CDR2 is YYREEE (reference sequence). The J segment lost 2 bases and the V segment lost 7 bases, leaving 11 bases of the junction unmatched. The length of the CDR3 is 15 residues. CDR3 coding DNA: TGTGCCAGCGGGTCAGGGGGTGGTGTGAACTATGGCTACACCTTC. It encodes CASGSGGGVNYGYTF.

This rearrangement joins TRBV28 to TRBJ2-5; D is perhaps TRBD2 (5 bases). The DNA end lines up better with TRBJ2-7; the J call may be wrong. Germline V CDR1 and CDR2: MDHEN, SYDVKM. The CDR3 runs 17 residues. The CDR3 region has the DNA TGTGCCAGCAGCCCCGGTTTCAGGACTGTCGTTTCCTACGAGCAGTACTTC. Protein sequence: CASSPGFRTVVSYEQYF.

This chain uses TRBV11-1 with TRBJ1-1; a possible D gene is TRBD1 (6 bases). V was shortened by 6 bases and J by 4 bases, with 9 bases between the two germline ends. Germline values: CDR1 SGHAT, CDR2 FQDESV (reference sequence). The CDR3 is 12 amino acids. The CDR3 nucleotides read TGTGCCAGCAGTCCACAGGGCACTGAAGCTTTCTTT. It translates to CASSPQGTEAFF. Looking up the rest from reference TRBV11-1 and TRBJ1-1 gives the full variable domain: EAEVAQSPRYKITEKSQAVAFWCDPISGHATLYWYRQILGQGPELLVQFQDESVVDDSQLPKDRFSAERLKGVDSTLKIQPAELGDSAMYLCASSPQGTEAFFGQGTRLTVV.

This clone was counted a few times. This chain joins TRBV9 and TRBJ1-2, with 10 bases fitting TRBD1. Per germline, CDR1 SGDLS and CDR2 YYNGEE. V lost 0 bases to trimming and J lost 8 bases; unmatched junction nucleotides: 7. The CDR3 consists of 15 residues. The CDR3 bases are TGTGCCAGCAGCGTAGGACAGGGGGCAAGTCTCGGCTACACCTTC. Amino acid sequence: CASSVGQGASLGYTF.

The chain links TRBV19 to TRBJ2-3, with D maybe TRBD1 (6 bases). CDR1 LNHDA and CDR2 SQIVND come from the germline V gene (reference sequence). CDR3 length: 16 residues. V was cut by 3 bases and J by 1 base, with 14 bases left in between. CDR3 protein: CASSIQYRVGTDTQYF. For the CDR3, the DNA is TGTGCCAGTAGTATCCAATACAGGGTCGGCACAGATACGCAGTATTTT.

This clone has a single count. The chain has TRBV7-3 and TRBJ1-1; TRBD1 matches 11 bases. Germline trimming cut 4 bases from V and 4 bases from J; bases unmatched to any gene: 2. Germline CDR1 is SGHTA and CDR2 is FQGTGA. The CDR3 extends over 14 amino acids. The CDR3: CASSWTGGGTEAFF. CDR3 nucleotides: TGTGCCAGCAGCTGGACAGGGGGCGGCACTGAAGCTTTCTTT.

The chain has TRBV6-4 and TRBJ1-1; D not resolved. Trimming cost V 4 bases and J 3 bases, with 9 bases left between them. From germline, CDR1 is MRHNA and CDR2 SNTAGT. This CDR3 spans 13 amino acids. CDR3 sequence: CASSVGSHTEAFF. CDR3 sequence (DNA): TGTGCCAGCAGTGTGGGCAGCCACACTGAAGCTTTCTTT.

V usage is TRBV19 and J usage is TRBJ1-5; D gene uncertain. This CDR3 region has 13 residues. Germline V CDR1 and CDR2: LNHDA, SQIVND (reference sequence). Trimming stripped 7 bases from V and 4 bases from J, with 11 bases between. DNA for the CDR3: TGTGCCAGTACTCACGGGATGAATCAGCCCCAGCATTTT. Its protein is CASTHGMNQPQHF.

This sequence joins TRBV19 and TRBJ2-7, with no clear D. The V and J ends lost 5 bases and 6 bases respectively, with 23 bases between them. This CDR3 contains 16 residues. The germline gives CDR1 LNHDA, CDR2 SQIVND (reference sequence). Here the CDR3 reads CASSRLFAEYPTEQYF. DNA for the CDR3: TGTGCCAGTAGTCGTCTTTTTGCGGAATACCCCACCGAGCAGTACTTC.

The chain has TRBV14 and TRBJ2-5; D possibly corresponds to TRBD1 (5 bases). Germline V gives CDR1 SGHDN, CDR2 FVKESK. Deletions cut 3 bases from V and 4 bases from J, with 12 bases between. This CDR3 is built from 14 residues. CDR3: CASSHHRQIETQYF. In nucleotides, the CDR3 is TGTGCCAGCAGCCACCACAGACAGATAGAGACCCAGTACTTC.

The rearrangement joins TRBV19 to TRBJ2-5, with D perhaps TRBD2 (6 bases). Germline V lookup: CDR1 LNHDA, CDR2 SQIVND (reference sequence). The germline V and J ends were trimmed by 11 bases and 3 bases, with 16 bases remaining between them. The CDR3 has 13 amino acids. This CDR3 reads CASGGLGEETQYF. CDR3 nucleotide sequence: TGTGCCTCCGGAGGGTTGGGCGAAGAGACCCAGTACTTC.

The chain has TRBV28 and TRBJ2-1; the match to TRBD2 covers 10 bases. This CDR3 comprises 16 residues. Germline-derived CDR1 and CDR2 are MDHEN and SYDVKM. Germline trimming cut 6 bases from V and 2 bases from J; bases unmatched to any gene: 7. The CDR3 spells CASSPISGRAYNEQFF. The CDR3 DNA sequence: TGTGCCAGCAGCCCTATCAGCGGGAGGGCCTACAATGAGCAGTTCTTC. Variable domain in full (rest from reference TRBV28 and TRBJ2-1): DVKVTQSSRYLVKRTGEKVFLECVQDMDHENMFWYRQDPGLGLRLIYFSYDVKMKEKGDIPEGYSVSREKKERFSLILESASTNQTSMYLCASSPISGRAYNEQFFGPGTRLTVL.

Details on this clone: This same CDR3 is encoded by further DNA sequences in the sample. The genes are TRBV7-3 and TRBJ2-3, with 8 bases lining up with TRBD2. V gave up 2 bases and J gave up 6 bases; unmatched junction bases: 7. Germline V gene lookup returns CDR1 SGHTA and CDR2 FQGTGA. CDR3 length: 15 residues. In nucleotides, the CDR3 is TGTGCCAGCAGCTTAGACGGAGCGGGAGCGGATACGCAGTATTTT. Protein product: CASSLDGAGADTQYF.

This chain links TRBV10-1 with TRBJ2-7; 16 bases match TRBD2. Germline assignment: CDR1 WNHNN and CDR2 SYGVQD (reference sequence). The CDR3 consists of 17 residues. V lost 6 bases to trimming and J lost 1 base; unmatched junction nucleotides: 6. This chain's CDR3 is CASRPGLAGGGSYEQYF. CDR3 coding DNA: TGCGCCAGCAGGCCGGGACTAGCGGGAGGGGGTTCCTACGAGCAGTACTTC.

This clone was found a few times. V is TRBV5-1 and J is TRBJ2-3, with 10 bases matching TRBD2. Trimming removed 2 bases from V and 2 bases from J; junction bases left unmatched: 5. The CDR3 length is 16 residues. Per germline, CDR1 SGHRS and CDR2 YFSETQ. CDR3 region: CASSFGLAEFTDTQYF. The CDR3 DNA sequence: TGCGCCAGCAGCTTCGGACTAGCGGAGTTCACAGATACGCAGTATTTT.

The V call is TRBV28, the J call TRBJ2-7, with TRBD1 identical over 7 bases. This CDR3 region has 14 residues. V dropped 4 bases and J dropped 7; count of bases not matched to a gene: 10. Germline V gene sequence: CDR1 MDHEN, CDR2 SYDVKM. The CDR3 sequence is CASSSTGAWGEQYF. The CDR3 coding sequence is TGTGCCAGCAGTTCCACAGGGGCGTGGGGGGAGCAGTACTTC.

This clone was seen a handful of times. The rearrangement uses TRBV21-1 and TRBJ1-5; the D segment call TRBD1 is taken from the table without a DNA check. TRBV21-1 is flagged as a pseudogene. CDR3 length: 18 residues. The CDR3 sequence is CASITKGQGIVSNQPQHF. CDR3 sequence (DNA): TGTGCCAGCATCACAAAGGGACAGGGGATTGTGAGCAATCAGCCCCAGCATTTT.

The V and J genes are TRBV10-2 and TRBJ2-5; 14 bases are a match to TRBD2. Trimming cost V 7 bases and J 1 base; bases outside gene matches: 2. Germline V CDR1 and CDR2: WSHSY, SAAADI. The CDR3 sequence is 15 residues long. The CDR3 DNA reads TGCGCCAGCACCGGACTAGCGGGAGGCCAAGAGACCCAGTACTTC. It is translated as CASTGLAGGQETQYF.

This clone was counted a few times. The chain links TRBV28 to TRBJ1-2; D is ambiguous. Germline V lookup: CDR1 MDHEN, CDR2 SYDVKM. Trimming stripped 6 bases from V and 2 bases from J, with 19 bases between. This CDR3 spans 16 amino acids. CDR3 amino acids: CASSPQSPGGNYGYTF. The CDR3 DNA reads TGTGCCAGCAGCCCCCAGTCACCGGGCGGGAACTATGGCTACACCTTC.

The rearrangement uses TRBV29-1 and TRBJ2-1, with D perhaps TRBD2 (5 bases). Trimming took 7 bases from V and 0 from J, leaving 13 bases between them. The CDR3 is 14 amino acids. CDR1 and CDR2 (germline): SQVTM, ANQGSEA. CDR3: CSGTEGSSYNEQFF. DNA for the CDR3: TGCAGCGGCACAGAGGGCAGCTCCTACAATGAGCAGTTCTTC.

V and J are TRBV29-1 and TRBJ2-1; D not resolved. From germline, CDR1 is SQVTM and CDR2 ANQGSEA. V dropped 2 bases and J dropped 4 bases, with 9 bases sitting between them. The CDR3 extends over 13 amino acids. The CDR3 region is CSVEQVPYNEQFF. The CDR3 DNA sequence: TGCAGCGTTGAACAGGTCCCTTACAATGAGCAGTTCTTC.

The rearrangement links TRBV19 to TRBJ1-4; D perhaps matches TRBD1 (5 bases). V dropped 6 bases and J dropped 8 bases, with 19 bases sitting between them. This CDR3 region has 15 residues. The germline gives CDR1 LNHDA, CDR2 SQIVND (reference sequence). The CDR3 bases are TGTGCCAGTAGAGACCGGACACATCGGTTGGAAAAACTGTTTTTT. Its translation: CASRDRTHRLEKLFF.

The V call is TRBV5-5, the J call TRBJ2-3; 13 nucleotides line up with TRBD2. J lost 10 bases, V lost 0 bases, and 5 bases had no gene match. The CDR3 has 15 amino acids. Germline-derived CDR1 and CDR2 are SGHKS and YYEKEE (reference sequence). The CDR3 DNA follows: TGTGCCAGCAGCTTGGGGACTAGCGGGAGAATATCGCAGTATTTT. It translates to CASSLGTSGRISQYF.

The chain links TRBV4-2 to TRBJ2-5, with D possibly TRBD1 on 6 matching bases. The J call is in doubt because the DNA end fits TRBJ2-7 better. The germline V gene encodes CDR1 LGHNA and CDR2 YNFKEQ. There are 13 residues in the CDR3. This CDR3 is CASSQEDSYEQYF. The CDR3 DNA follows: TGTGCCAGCAGCCAAGAGGACAGCTACGAGCAGTACTTC.

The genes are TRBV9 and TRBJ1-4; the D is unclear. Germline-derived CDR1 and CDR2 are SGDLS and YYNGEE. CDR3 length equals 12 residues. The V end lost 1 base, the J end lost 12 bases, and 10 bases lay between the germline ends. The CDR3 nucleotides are TGTGCCAGCAGCGTAAGGGAGAAAGAACTGTTTTTT. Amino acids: CASSVREKELFF.

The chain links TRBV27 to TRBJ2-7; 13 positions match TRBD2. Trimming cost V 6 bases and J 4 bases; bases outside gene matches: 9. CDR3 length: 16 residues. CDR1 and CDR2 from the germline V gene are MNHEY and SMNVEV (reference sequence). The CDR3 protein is CASRSGTSGNIYEQYF. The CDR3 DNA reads TGTGCCAGCAGATCCGGGACTAGCGGGAACATTTACGAGCAGTACTTC.